This note documents a single T cell receptor beta chain sequence. The data were taken from a study of blood T cells in healthy people across ages. Germline loops: CDR1 SEHNR, CDR2 FQNEAQ (reference sequence). This CDR3 has 12 amino acids. Trimming pared 5 bases from V and 3 bases from J, leaving 5 bases between. With a J-beta primer mix and a sample-barcoded 5' primer, a second PCR ran 7 to 11 cycles. In TCRdb, the 5' RACE reads were re-called with MiXCR into one record per CDR3 protein. The sample includes some 550,000 distinct CDR3 sequences, roughly 43% of them seen just once. The sequenced sample was blood. The receptor comes from an older man in good health. The chain employs TRBV7-9 and TRBJ2-4; no firm D call. The CDR3 sequence is CASSIDKNIQYF. The CDR3, as DNA: TGTGCCAGCAGCATCGACAAAAACATTCAGTACTTC. Looking up the rest from reference TRBV7-9 and TRBJ2-4 gives the full variable domain: DTGVSQNPRHKITKRGQNVTFRCDPISEHNRLYWYRQTLGQGPEFLTYFQNEAQLEKSRLLSDRFSAERPKGSFSTLEIQRTEQGDSAMYLCASSIDKNIQYFGAGTRLSVL.